Listed here is a single TCR beta chain. This entry comes from a study of human T cells and chemical hapten exposure. The CDR3 is made up of 13 amino acids. V gave up 8 bases and J gave up 4 bases; unmatched junction bases: 9. CDR1 GTSNPN and CDR2 SVGIG come from the germline V gene (reference sequence). The time point denotes: patch test 2, 6 weeks after DPC sensitization. Treatment given: therapeutic diphenylcyclopropenone sensitization with weekly scalp DPC. A single record per CDR3 protein comes from TCRdb applying MiXCR to the RACE reads. The sample shows under 100,000 distinct CDR3 sequences, around 9.3% of them seen only once.

This material consisted of whole blood, taken in connection with sensitization to the hapten diphenylcyclopropenone (DPC). V gene TRBV30 combines with J gene TRBJ1-1, with 8 nucleotides matching TRBD1. This TCR was sampled from a woman in her fifties or sixties with alopecia areata. Some clones in this sample may be carry-over from other donors' samples. As DNA, the CDR3 is TGTGCCCTGAAGGGCAGGGGGCTCACTGAAGCTTTCTTT. This encodes CALKGRGLTEAFF.